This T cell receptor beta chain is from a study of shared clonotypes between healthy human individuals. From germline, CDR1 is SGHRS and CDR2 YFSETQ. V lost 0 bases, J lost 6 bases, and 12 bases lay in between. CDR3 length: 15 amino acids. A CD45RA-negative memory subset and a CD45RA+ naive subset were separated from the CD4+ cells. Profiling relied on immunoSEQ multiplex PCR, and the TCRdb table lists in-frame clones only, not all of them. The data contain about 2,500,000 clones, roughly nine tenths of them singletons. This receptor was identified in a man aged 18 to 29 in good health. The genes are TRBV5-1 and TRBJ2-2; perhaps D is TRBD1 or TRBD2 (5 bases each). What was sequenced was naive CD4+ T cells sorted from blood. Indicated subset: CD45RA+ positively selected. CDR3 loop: CASSLEGTRAGELFF. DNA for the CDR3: TGCGCCAGCAGCTTGGAAGGGACGAGGGCCGGGGAGCTGTTTTTT.